This passage covers 28 T cell receptor beta chains from one sample sequenced in a study of technical replicates of blood from a few donors (TCRdb year 2017). Library preparation was by the immunoSEQ multiplex PCR assay. Not all clones reach the TCRdb copy of this immuneACCESS table, which keeps in-frame sequences only. Checked studies attribute under half of the gap to unresolved V genes and leave the rest unexplained. Present in this sample are 70,000 or so clones, approximately 88% of which were seen just once. Approximately 4.6% of the sample is in the top ten clones. The specimen sequenced was PBMCs. The receptors stem from a human donor in good health. Some clones in this sample may be carry-over from other donors' samples.

This clone has a count of ten or more. CDR3 amino acids: CASSPSGQGVLYEQYF. CDR3 DNA sequence: TGTGCCAGCAGCCCCTCAGGACAGGGGGTATTGTACGAGCAGTACTTC. V gene TRBV7-3 combines with J gene TRBJ2-7; 10 nucleotides match TRBD1. V lost 5 bases, J lost 4 bases, and 11 bases stayed unmatched. The CDR3 has 16 amino acids. The germline V gene encodes CDR1 SGHTA and CDR2 FQGTGA.

This sequence joins TRBV6-5 and TRBJ1-2; 8 nucleotides agree with TRBD1. This CDR3 comprises 15 residues. Germline trimming cut 0 bases from V and 3 bases from J; bases unmatched to any gene: 3. Germline V gene lookup returns CDR1 MNHEY and CDR2 SVGAGI. CDR3 DNA sequence: TGTGCCAGCAGTTACTCGCAGGGGGCGTACTATGGCTACACCTTC. This translates into CASSYSQGAYYGYTF.

This clone was counted once. The V and J genes are TRBV4-3 and TRBJ1-3, with D possibly matching TRBD1 (6 bases). This CDR3 has 16 residues. V lost 1 base to trimming and J lost 1 base, with 11 bases between them. The germline CDR1 and CDR2 sequences are LGHNA and YSLEER. CDR3 sequence reads: CASSQGRQESGNTIYF. The CDR3 DNA follows: TGCGCCAGCAGCCAAGGGAGACAGGAGTCTGGAAACACCATATATTTT.

The chain is built from TRBV14 and TRBJ2-5, with TRBD1 identical over 7 bases. CDR3 size: 16 residues. Trimming at V came to 5 bases and at J to 5 bases, leaving 14 bases not matched to a gene. From germline, CDR1 is SGHDN and CDR2 FVKESK. The CDR3: CASSARYGQASETQYF. DNA for the CDR3: TGTGCCAGCAGCGCCCGGTACGGACAGGCTTCCGAGACCCAGTACTTC. The full variable domain, its missing parts supplied by reference TRBV14 and TRBJ2-5, is EAGVTQFPSHSVIEKGQTVTLRCDPISGHDNLYWYRRVMGKEIKFLLHFVKESKQDESGMPNNRFLAERTGGTYSTLKVQPAELEDSGVYFCASSARYGQASETQYFGPGTRLLVL.

The J gene is TRBJ2-7, the V gene TRBV10-3, with 10 bases fitting TRBD2. This CDR3 is 15 amino acids long. V lost 4 bases to trimming and J lost 6 bases; unmatched junction nucleotides: 9. The V gene's germline CDR1 is ENHRY and CDR2 SYGVKD. This CDR3 is CAISAVGLAEVEQYF. CDR3 bases: TGTGCCATCAGTGCTGTCGGACTAGCGGAGGTCGAGCAGTACTTC.

The rearrangement links TRBV28 to TRBJ1-1; D possibly corresponds to TRBD1 (6 bases). Looked up from germline, CDR1 is MDHEN and CDR2 is SYDVKM. V gave up 6 bases and J gave up 0 bases, with 11 bases separating them. The CDR3 spans 14 residues. CDR3 residues: CASSPTGLNTEAFF. The CDR3 DNA reads TGTGCCAGCAGCCCTACAGGGCTGAACACTGAAGCTTTCTTT.

J is TRBJ2-3 and V is TRBV19, with D possibly being TRBD2 (5 bases). The CDR3 is made up of 13 amino acids. Per germline, CDR1 LNHDA and CDR2 SQIVND (reference sequence). V lost 6 bases and J 7 bases, leaving 14 bases between the germline ends. This CDR3 reads CASSLADMNTQYF. The CDR3 DNA reads TGTGCCAGTAGCCTAGCCGACATGAATACGCAGTATTTT.

The rearrangement joins TRBV25-1 to TRBJ1-6; TRBD1 matches at 12 bases. The CDR3 covers 14 residues. Losses at the gene ends were 6 bases for V and 9 bases for J; bases not matched to a gene: 3. Germline V CDR1 and CDR2: MGHDK, SYGVNS. The CDR3 DNA is TGTGCCAGCAGGGGGACAGGGGGCCTTTCACCCCTCCACTTT. Translating gives CASRGTGGLSPLHF.

This chain links TRBV25-1 with TRBJ1-1; D is uncertain. CDR1 MGHDK and CDR2 SYGVNS come from the germline V gene. This CDR3 region has 15 residues. Trimming stripped 6 bases from V and 2 bases from J, with 16 bases between. CDR3 region: CASSATGEPNTEAFF. CDR3 sequence (DNA): TGTGCCAGCAGCGCTACCGGGGAGCCCAACACTGAAGCTTTCTTT.

In this sample, this clone turned up a few times. The chain links TRBV5-1 to TRBJ2-3; 14 nucleotides match TRBD2. The CDR3 contains 19 residues. Unmatched junction bases numbered 9, after V lost 2 bases and J lost 1 base. CDR1 is SGHRS and CDR2 is YFSETQ in the germline V gene. The CDR3 here is CASSFNPKGLAGGTDTQYF. In nucleotides, the CDR3 is TGCGCCAGCAGCTTTAATCCTAAGGGACTAGCGGGGGGCACAGATACGCAGTATTTT.

The chain combines TRBV5-1 with TRBJ1-4, with a possible D match to TRBD1 (5 bases). Germline V lookup: CDR1 SGHRS, CDR2 YFSETQ. V lost 3 bases to trimming and J lost 6 bases, with 18 bases between them. The CDR3 totals 16 residues. In DNA, the CDR3 is TGCGCCAGCAGCTCCTCAGGGTCGGCCATCTATGAAAAACTGTTTTTT. It is translated as CASSSSGSAIYEKLFF.

As to this clone: It is unclear where the CDR3 begins or ends on the DNA, so no DNA is shown, and the CDR3 is as TCRdb lists it. This chain uses TRBV1 with TRBJ1-6. TRBV1 is labeled a pseudogene. The CDR3 spans 18 amino acids, including both terminal residues. This CDR3 is CTSSRWGGGASYNSPLHF.

The chain links TRBV5-4 to TRBJ2-7; 8 bases fit TRBD2. This CDR3 has 17 residues. Per germline, CDR1 SGHNT and CDR2 YYREEE (reference sequence). V lost 4 bases to trimming and J lost 0 bases; unmatched junction nucleotides: 12. The CDR3 here is CASSRGGDRPNSYEQYF. The CDR3 DNA sequence: TGTGCCAGCAGCCGGGGGGGAGACAGGCCTAACTCCTACGAGCAGTACTTC.

This clone was detected only once. This chain joins TRBV7-9 and TRBJ1-1; unclear D gene. CDR3 size: 14 residues. CDR1 is SEHNR and CDR2 is FQNEAQ in the germline V gene (reference sequence). V was clipped by 5 bases and J by 0 bases, with 10 bases between them. For the CDR3, the DNA is TGTGCCAGCAGCCGTACGGGAGTGAACACTGAAGCTTTCTTT. Translating it yields CASSRTGVNTEAFF.

This chain uses TRBV30 with TRBJ2-7, with D possibly TRBD1 on 5 matching bases. CDR3 size: 12 residues. CDR1 and CDR2 (germline): GTSNPN, SVGIG (reference sequence). Trimming removed 6 bases from V and 1 base from J, with 10 bases in between. The CDR3 loop is CACAPGSYEQYF. As DNA, the CDR3 is TGTGCCTGTGCTCCAGGGTCCTACGAGCAGTACTTC.

The rearrangement joins TRBV10-2 to TRBJ2-7; 7 bases are shared with TRBD1. V trimming: 0 bases; J trimming: 6 bases; junction bases outside the gene matches: 2. CDR3 length: 13 amino acids. CDR1 is WSHSY and CDR2 is SAAADI in the germline V gene. The DNA for the CDR3 is TGCGCCAGCAGTGAGTCGAACAGGGGCGAGCAGTACTTC. It specifies CASSESNRGEQYF.

The CDR3 DNA follows: TGTGCCAGCAAATATTGGACTAGCGACACAGATACGCAGTATTTT. Encoded protein: CASKYWTSDTDTQYF. This chain connects TRBV27 to TRBJ2-3; 9 nucleotides agree with TRBD2. V trimming: 7 bases; J trimming: 2 bases; junction bases outside the gene matches: 7. The CDR3 is 15 residues long. CDR1 is MNHEY and CDR2 is SMNVEV in the germline V gene (reference sequence).

The chain is built from TRBV4-3 and TRBJ1-5, with no clear D. The V end lost 3 bases, the J end lost 8 bases, and 5 bases lay between the germline ends. Germline CDR1 reads LGHNA; CDR2 reads YSLEER. This CDR3 is built from 11 residues. The chain's CDR3 is CASSHYKPQHF. The CDR3 DNA follows: TGCGCCAGCAGCCATTATAAGCCCCAGCATTTT.

The chain employs TRBV30 and TRBJ2-3; 10 bases agree with TRBD2. V was clipped by 5 bases and J by 3 bases; unmatched bases: 5. CDR1 is GTSNPN and CDR2 is SVGIG in the germline V gene (reference sequence). The CDR3 runs to 14 residues. As DNA, the CDR3 is TGTGCCTGGGAAGCGGGAGGGCCGACAGATACGCAGTATTTT. It specifies CAWEAGGPTDTQYF.

The J gene is TRBJ2-3, the V gene TRBV7-2, with TRBD2 identical over 11 bases. This CDR3 has 16 amino acids. Germline assignment: CDR1 SGHTA and CDR2 FQGNSA. J lost 4 bases, V lost 1 base, and 4 bases had no gene match. In DNA form, the CDR3 reads TGTGCCAGCAGCTTAGTTAGCGGGGGGGCAGCAGATACGCAGTATTTT. It specifies CASSLVSGGAADTQYF.

The chain joins TRBV7-2 to TRBJ2-3, with 7 bases identical to TRBD2. The CDR3 extends over 14 amino acids. The ends lost 3 bases at V and 1 base at J; junction bases unmatched: 1. Germline assignment: CDR1 SGHTA and CDR2 FQGNSA. The CDR3 DNA follows: TGTGCCAGCAGCTTGGCGGGGGGCACAGATACGCAGTATTTT. Protein sequence: CASSLAGGTDTQYF.

The chain joins TRBV5-1 to TRBJ2-5, with 10 bases identical to TRBD2. Trimming took 7 bases from V and 1 from J; bases not matched to a gene: 4. CDR1 and CDR2 (germline): SGHRS, YFSETQ. The CDR3 spans 14 residues. CDR3 sequence reads: CASSRTSGQETQYF. CDR3 nucleotides: TGCGCCAGCTCCCGGACTAGCGGCCAAGAGACCCAGTACTTC.

This chain joins TRBV12-5 and TRBJ2-1; D is unclear. V was clipped by 1 base and J by 0 bases, with 4 bases between them. This CDR3 contains 14 residues. Germline CDR1 and CDR2: LGHNT and FRNRAP. CDR3 nucleotide sequence: TGTGCTAGTGGTTTGGAGAGCTCCTACAATGAGCAGTTCTTC. It encodes CASGLESSYNEQFF. Using reference TRBV12-5 and TRBJ2-1 for the parts outside the CDR3, the full variable domain is DARVTQTPRHKVTEMGQEVTMRCQPILGHNTVFWYRQTMMQGLELLAYFRNRAPLDDSGMPKDRFSAEMPDATLATLKIQPSEPRDSAVYFCASGLESSYNEQFFGPGTRLTVL.

The V and J genes are TRBV5-8 and TRBJ2-5; 9 nucleotides agree with TRBD1. Trimming cost V 4 bases and J 3 bases; bases outside gene matches: 7. The CDR3 consists of 15 residues. Germline CDR1 is SGHTS and CDR2 is YDEGEE. DNA of the CDR3: TGTGCCAGCAGCGCACAGGGGGCGTCAGAAGAGACCCAGTACTTC. This encodes CASSAQGASEETQYF.

This rearrangement joins TRBV4-1 to TRBJ2-7; TRBD2 is a possible D gene (6 bases). This CDR3 comprises 16 residues. In germline, CDR1 is MGHRA, CDR2 YSYEKL. Trimming shortened V by 0 bases and J by 3 bases, and 15 bases separated the two germline ends. The DNA of the CDR3 is TGCGCCAGCAGCCAAGAATTAACGGAGGGATTCTACGAGCAGTACTTC. This codes for CASSQELTEGFYEQYF.

The chain joins TRBV9 to TRBJ2-4; TRBD1 is a possible D gene (6 bases). CDR1 is SGDLS, CDR2 YYNGEE, per germline. The CDR3 covers 13 residues. Trimming left V 0 bases short and J 9 bases short, with 10 bases between. CDR3 protein: CASSVGQGSIQYF. The CDR3, as DNA: TGTGCCAGCAGCGTAGGTCAGGGGAGCATTCAGTACTTC.

The chain joins TRBV19 to TRBJ2-1; 8 nucleotides match TRBD1. CDR3 length: 14 residues. V was pared by 3 bases and J by 9 bases, with 7 bases of the junction left unmatched. Germline V lookup: CDR1 LNHDA, CDR2 SQIVND (reference sequence). The CDR3 region is CASSIRGRMGEQFF. The DNA of the CDR3 is TGTGCCAGTAGTATCAGGGGGCGAATGGGTGAGCAGTTCTTC.

The chain couples TRBV5-1 to TRBJ2-2, with D perhaps TRBD1 (5 bases). With 0 bases removed from V and 5 bases from J, the gap between germline ends came to 14 bases. Germline V gene lookup returns CDR1 SGHRS and CDR2 YFSETQ. The length of the CDR3 is 16 residues. CDR3 sequence reads: CASSLGLGSGTGELFF. CDR3 DNA: TGCGCCAGCAGCTTGGGGCTCGGGTCAGGGACCGGGGAGCTGTTTTTT.